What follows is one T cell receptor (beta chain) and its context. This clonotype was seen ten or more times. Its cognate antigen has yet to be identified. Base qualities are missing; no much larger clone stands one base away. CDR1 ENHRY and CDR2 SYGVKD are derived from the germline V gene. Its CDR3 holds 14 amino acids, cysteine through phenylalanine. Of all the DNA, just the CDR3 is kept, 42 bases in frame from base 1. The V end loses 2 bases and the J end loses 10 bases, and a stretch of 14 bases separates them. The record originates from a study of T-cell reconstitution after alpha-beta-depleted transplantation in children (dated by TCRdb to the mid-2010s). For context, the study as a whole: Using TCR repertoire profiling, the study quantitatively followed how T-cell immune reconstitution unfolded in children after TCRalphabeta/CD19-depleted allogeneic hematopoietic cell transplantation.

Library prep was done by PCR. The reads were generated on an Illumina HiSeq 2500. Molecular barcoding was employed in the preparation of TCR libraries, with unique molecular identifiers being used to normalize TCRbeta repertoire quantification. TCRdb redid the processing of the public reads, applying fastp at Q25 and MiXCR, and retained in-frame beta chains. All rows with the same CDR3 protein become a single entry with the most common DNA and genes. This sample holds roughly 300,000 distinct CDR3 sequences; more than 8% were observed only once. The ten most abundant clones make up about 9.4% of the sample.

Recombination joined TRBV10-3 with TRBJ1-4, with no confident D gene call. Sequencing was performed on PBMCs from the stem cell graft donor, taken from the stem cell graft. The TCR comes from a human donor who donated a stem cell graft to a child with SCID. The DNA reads TGTGCCATCAGTGAGGGGCAGGAATTCGGAAAACTGTTTTTT. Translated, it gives CAISEGQEFGKLFF.